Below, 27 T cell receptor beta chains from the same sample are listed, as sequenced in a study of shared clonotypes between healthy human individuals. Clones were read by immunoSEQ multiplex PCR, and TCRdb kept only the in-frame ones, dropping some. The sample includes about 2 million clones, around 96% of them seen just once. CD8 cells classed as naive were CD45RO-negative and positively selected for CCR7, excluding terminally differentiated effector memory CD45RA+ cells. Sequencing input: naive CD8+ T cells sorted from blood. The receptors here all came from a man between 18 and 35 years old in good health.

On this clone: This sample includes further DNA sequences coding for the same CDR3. DNA of the CDR3: TGTGCCAGCAGTTTAGACGGAACCTACGAGCAGTACTTC. This encodes CASSLDGTYEQYF. This rearrangement joins TRBV27 to TRBJ2-7; no clear D. The germline V gene has CDR1 MNHEY and CDR2 SMNVEV (reference sequence). The CDR3 extends over 13 amino acids. V shed 2 bases and J shed 2 bases, with 7 bases lying between them.

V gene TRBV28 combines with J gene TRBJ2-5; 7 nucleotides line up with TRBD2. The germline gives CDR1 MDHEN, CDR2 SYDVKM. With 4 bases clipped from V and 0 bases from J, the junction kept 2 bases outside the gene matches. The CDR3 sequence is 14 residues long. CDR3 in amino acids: CASSSLADQETQYF. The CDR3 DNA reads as TGTGCCAGCAGTTCGCTAGCGGACCAAGAGACCCAGTACTTC.

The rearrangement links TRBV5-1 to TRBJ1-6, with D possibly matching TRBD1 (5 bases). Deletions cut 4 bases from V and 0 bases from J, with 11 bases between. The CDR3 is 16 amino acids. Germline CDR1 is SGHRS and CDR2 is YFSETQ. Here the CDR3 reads CASSAPDSSYNSPLHF. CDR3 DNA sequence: TGCGCCAGCAGCGCCCCTGACAGCTCCTATAATTCACCCCTCCACTTT.

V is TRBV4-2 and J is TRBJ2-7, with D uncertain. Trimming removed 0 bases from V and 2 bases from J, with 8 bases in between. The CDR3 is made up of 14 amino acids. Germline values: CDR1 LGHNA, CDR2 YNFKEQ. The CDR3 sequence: CASSQDIQAYEQYF. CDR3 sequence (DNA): TGTGCCAGCAGCCAAGATATCCAGGCCTACGAGCAGTACTTC.

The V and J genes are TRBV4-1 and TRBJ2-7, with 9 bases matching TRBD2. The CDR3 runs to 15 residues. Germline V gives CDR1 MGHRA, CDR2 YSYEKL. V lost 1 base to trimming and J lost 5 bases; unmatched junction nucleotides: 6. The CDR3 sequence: CASSQGREGPNEQYF. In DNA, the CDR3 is TGCGCCAGCAGCCAAGGGCGGGAGGGCCCGAACGAGCAGTACTTC.

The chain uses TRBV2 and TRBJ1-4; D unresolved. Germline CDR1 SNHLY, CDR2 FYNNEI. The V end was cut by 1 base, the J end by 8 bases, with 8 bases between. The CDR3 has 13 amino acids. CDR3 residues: CASSEVGGEKLFF. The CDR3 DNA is TGTGCCAGCAGTGAAGTCGGAGGGGAAAAACTGTTTTTT.

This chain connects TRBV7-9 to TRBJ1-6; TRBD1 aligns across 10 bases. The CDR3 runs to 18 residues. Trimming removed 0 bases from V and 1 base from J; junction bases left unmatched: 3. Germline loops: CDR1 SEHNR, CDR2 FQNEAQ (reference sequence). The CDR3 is CASSLAVGQGSYNSPLHF. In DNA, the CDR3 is TGTGCCAGCAGCTTAGCGGTGGGACAGGGGTCCTATAATTCACCCCTCCACTTT.

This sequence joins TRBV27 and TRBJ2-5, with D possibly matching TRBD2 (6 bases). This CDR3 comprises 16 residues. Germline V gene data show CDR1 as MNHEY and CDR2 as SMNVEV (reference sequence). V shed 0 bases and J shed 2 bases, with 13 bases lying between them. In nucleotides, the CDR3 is TGTGCCAGCAGTTTATCGAATAACGGGGGACAAGAGACCCAGTACTTC. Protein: CASSLSNNGGQETQYF.

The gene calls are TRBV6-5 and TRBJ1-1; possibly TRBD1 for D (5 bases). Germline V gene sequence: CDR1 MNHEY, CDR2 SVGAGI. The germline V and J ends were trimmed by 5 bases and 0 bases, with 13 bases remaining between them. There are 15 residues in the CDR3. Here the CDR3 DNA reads TGTGCCAGCAGTCCCGGAGGGGACCTGAACACTGAAGCTTTCTTT. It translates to CASSPGGDLNTEAFF.

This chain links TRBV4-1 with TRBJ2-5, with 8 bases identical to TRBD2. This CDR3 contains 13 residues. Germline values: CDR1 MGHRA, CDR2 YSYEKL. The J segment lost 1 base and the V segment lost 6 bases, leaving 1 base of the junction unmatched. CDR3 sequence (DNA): TGCGCCAGCAGGCTAGCGGGCCAAGAGACCCAGTACTTC. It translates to CASRLAGQETQYF.

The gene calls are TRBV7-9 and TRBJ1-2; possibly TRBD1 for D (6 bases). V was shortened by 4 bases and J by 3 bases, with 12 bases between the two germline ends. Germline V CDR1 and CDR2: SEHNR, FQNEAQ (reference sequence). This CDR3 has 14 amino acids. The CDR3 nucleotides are TGTGCCAGCAGCTCGGAGGGGGATCACTATGGCTACACCTTC. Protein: CASSSEGDHYGYTF.

The CDR3 is CASSSGRWGNEQFF. The CDR3 DNA is TGTGCCAGCAGTAGCGGGAGATGGGGGAATGAGCAGTTCTTC. The chain has TRBV6-5 and TRBJ2-1; 8 bases line up with TRBD2. CDR3 length: 14 residues. V trimming: 5 bases; J trimming: 7 bases; junction bases outside the gene matches: 7. CDR1 is MNHEY, CDR2 SVGAGI, per germline.

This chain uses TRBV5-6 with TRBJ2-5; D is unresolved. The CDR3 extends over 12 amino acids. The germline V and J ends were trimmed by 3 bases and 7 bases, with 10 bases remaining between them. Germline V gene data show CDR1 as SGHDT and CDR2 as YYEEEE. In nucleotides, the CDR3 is TGTGCCAGCAGCTCCTCACTGGGGACCCAGTACTTC. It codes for CASSSSLGTQYF.

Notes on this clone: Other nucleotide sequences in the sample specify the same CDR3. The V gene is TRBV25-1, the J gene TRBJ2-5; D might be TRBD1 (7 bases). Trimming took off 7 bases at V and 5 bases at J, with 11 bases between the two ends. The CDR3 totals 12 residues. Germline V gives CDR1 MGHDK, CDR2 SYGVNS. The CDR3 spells CASTGGLETQYF. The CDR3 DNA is TGTGCCAGCACAGGGGGGCTCGAGACCCAGTACTTC.

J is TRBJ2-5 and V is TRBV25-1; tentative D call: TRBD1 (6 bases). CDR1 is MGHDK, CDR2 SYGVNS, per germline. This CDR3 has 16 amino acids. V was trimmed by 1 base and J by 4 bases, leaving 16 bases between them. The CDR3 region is CASSESGARGRETQYF. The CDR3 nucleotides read TGTGCCAGCAGTGAATCAGGAGCTAGGGGGAGAGAGACCCAGTACTTC.

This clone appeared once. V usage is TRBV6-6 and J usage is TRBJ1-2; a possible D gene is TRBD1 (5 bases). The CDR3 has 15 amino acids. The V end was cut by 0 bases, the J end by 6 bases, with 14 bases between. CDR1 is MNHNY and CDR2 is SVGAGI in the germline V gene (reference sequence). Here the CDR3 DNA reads TGTGCCAGCAGTTACTCGAGGGACGGCTTCCATGGCTACACCTTC. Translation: CASSYSRDGFHGYTF.

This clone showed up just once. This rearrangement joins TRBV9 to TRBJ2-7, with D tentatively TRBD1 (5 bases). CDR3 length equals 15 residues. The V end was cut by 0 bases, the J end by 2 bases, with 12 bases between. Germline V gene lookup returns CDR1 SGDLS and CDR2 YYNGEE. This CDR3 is CASSVASSRAYEQYF. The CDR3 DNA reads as TGTGCCAGCAGCGTAGCTTCCTCCAGGGCCTACGAGCAGTACTTC.

The CDR3 DNA reads as TGCGCCAGCAGCTTGGAAGGGGACGAGCAGTACTTC. It codes for CASSLEGDEQYF. The chain links TRBV5-1 to TRBJ2-7, with D tentatively TRBD1 (5 bases). CDR3 size: 12 residues. V gave up 0 bases and J gave up 5 bases, with 6 bases separating them. Germline V gives CDR1 SGHRS, CDR2 YFSETQ.

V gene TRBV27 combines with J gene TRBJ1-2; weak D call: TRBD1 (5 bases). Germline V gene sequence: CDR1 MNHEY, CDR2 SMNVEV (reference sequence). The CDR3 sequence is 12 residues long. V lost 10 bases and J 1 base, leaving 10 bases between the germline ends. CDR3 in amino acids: CATLGDNYGYTF. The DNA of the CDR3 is TGTGCCACGTTAGGGGATAACTATGGCTACACCTTC.

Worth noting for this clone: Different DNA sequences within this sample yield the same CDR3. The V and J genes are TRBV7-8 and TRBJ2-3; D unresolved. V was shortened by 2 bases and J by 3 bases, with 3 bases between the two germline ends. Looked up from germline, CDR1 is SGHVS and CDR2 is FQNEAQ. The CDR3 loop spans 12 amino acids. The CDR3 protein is CASSLFTDTQYF. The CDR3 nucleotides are TGTGCCAGCAGCTTATTTACAGATACGCAGTATTTT.

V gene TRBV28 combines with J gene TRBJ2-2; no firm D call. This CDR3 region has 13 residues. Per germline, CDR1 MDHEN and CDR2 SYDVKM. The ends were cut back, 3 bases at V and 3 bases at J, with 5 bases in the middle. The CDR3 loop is CASSFSYTGELFF. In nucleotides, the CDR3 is TGTGCCAGCAGTTTCAGTTACACCGGGGAGCTGTTTTTT.

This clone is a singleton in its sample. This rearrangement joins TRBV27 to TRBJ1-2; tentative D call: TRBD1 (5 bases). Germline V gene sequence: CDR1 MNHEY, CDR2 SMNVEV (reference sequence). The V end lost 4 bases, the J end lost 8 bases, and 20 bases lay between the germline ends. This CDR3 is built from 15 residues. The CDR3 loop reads CASSSPGEGRRGYTF. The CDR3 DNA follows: TGTGCCAGCAGTTCCCCCGGGGAGGGGAGGAGAGGCTACACCTTC.

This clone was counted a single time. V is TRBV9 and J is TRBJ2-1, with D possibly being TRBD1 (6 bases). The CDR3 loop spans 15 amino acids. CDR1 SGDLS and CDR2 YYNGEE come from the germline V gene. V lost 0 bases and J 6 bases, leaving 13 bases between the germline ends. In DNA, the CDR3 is TGTGCCAGCAGCGTAGTGCAGGGGCCGGGCAATGAGCAGTTCTTC. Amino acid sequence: CASSVVQGPGNEQFF.

Written as DNA, the CDR3 is TGTGCCAGCAGCGTAGAAGTGGGAACCGGGGAGCTGTTTTTT. It encodes CASSVEVGTGELFF. The rearrangement uses TRBV9 and TRBJ2-2; D gene unclear. The CDR3 spans 14 residues. Trimming removed 0 bases at V and 5 bases at J, with 8 bases between. The germline V gene encodes CDR1 SGDLS and CDR2 YYNGEE.

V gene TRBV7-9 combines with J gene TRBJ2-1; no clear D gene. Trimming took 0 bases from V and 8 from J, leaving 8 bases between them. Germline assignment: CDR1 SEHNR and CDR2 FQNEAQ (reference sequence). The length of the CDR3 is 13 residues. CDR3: CASSLAAWHEQFF. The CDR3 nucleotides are TGTGCCAGCAGCTTAGCCGCCTGGCATGAGCAGTTCTTC.

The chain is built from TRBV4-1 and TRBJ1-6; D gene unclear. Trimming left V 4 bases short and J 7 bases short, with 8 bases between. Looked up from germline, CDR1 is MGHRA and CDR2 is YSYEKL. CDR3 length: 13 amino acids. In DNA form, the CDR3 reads TGCGCCAGCAGCCCAATCGGGAATTCACCCCTCCACTTT. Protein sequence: CASSPIGNSPLHF.

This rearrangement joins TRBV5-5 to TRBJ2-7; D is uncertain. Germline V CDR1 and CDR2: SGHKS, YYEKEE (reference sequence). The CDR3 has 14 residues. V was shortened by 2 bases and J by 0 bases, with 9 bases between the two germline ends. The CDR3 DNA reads TGTGCCAGCAGCTTTTATGGCAGCTCCTACGAGCAGTACTTC. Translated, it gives CASSFYGSSYEQYF.